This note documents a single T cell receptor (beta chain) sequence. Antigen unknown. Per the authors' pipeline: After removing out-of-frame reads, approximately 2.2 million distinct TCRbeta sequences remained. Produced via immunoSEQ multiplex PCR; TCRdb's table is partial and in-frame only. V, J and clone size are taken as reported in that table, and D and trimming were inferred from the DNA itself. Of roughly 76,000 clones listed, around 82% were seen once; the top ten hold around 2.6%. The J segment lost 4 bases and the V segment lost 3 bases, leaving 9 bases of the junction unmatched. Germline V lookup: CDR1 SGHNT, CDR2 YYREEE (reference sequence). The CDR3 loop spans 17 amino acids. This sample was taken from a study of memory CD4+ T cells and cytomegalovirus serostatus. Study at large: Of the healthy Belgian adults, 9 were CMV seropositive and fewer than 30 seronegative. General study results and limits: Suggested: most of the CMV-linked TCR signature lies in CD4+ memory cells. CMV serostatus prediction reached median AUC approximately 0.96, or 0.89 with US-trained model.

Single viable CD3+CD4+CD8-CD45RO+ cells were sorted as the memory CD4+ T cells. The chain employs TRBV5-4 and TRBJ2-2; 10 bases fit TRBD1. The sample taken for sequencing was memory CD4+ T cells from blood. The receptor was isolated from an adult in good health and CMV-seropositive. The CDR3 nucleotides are TGTGCCAGCAGCTCCGGACAGGGGGAAACGGGCACCGGGGAGCTGTTTTTT. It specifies CASSSGQGETGTGELFF.